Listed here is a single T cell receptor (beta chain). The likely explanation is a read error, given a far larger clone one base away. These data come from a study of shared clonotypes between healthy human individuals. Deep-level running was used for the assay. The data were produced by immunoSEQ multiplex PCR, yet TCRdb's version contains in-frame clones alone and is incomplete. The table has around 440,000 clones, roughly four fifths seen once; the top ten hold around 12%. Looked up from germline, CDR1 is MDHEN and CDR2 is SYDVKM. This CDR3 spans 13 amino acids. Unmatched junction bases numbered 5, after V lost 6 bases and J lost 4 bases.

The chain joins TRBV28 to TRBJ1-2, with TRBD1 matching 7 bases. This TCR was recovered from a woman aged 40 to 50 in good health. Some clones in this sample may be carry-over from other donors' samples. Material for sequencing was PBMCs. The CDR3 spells CASSAGTAYGYTF. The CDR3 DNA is TGTGCCAGCAGCGCCGGGACAGCCTATGGCTACACCTTC.